These T cell receptor beta chains were read from a single sample in a study of identical twins. TCRdb re-analysed the 5' RACE reads in MiXCR, keeping a single row per CDR3 protein. The sample records hundreds of thousands of distinct CDR3 sequences, 8.6% being singletons. The same sample was also studied in work on yellow fever vaccine responses in identical twins.

Material: PBMCs. The receptors derive from a woman aged 18-29 years in good health. The CDR3 runs from the conserved cysteine through the conserved F or W. A D gene is named only where the DNA matches it firmly. Size tells how often a clone was seen (once, few, many) or the class of an expanded clone, and some rows leave it out.

d_gene	v_gene	abundance	j_gene	CDR3nt	CDR3aa
TRBD2	TRBV20-1	few	TRBJ2-2	TGCAGTGCTGGGACTAGCGGCACCTACACCGGGGAGCTGTTTTTT	CSAGTSGTYTGELFF
TRBD2	TRBV4-3	few	TRBJ2-3	TGCGCCAGCAGCCAAGTCGGACTAGCGGGAGAACCAGATACGCAGTATTTT	CASSQVGLAGEPDTQYF
NA	TRBV12-3/TRBV12-4	few	TRBJ2-7	TGTGCCAGCAGCATTACCTTCTCCTACGAGCAGTACTTC	CASSITFSYEQYF
NA	TRBV5-1	few	TRBJ2-1	TGCGCCAGCAGCTCCCCCTCCAGGGGGGATGAGCAGTTCTTC	CASSSPSRGDEQFF
NA	TRBV6-5	few	TRBJ1-2	TGTGCCAGCAGTTACTTAGTGGCGGGCAGACCGGATGGCTACACCTTC	CASSYLVAGRPDGYTF
NA	TRBV4-3	NA	TRBJ2-2	TGCGCCAGCAGCCGACAAGCGGGTATAAACACCGGGGAGCTGTTTTTT	CASSRQAGINTGELFF
NA	TRBV9	NA	TRBJ1-5	TGTGCCAGCAGCGTAGGTCCGGATCAGCCCCAGCATTTT	CASSVGPDQPQHF
TRBD1	TRBV5-1	few	TRBJ1-1	TGCGCCAGCAGCCTTCGGACAGGACCCGAAGCTTTCTTT	CASSLRTGPEAFF
NA	TRBV3-1	many	TRBJ2-7	TGTGCCAGCAGCCGCGGCTTCTCCTACGAGCAGTACTTC	CASSRGFSYEQYF
NA	TRBV12-3/TRBV12-4	NA	TRBJ2-2	TGTGCCAGCAGTTTAGAACTCGCAGGGAGTCTCACCGGGGAGCTGTTTTTT	CASSLELAGSLTGELFF
TRBD1	TRBV28	few	TRBJ1-5	TGTGCCAGCAGTTCCCTTAGACAGGGCACAAATCAGCCCCAGCATTTT	CASSSLRQGTNQPQHF
TRBD1	TRBV2	NA	TRBJ2-7	TGTGCCAGCAGTACCGACCGGGACAGGGGATACTACGAGCAGTACTTC	CASSTDRDRGYYEQYF
NA	TRBV20-1	many	TRBJ1-5	TGCAGTGCTAGCCTTGGCACAATCAATCAGCCCCAGCATTTT	CSASLGTINQPQHF
NA	TRBV9	few	TRBJ2-3	TGTGCCAGCAGCGTAGCGGGGGGCGAGACTAGCACAGATACGCAGTATTTT	CASSVAGGETSTDTQYF
TRBD1	TRBV12-3/TRBV12-4	few	TRBJ1-2	TGTGCCAGCAGTTTAGCGCAGGGGGCTGGCTACACCTTC	CASSLAQGAGYTF
NA	TRBV28	many	TRBJ2-1	TGTGCCAGCAGTCTCCCGTTTCGACTAGGCGCCTACAATGAGCAGTTCTTC	CASSLPFRLGAYNEQFF
TRBD1	TRBV3-1	few	TRBJ1-5	TGTGCCAGCAGCCAAACGGGGGCAGGGGGCCCTAATCAGCCCCAGCATTTT	CASSQTGAGGPNQPQHF
NA	TRBV7-2	NA	TRBJ2-3	TGTGCCAGCAGCTTAGCGGGGGCCACCACAGATACGCAGTATTTT	CASSLAGATTDTQYF
NA	TRBV15	few	TRBJ1-5	TGTGCCACCAGCAGAGGTGATCATCGGGGTCGTAATCAGCCCCAGCATTTT	CATSRGDHRGRNQPQHF
NA	TRBV6-5	many	TRBJ2-5	TGTGCCAGCAGTTACGGGGATGGGGGCCGAGAGACCCAGTACTTC	CASSYGDGGRETQYF
NA	TRBV20-1	NA	TRBJ2-5	TGCAGTGCTCCCGATATTCGGGCCCAGTACTTC	CSAPDIRAQYF
TRBD1	TRBV28	many	TRBJ2-3	TGTGCCAGCAGCCGATCCCGGGACAGGGAATTTACTAGCACAGATACGCAGTATTTT	CASSRSRDREFTSTDTQYF
TRBD2	TRBV7-4	few	TRBJ2-1	TGTGCCAGCAGCTTAAGGGCCCAGGGACTAGCGGGGATTTACAATGAGCAGTTCTTC	CASSLRAQGLAGIYNEQFF
TRBD2	TRBV24-1	NA	TRBJ2-7	TGTGCCACCAGTGAGTCCGGGACTAGCGGGGTCGGGCAGTACTTC	CATSESGTSGVGQYF
TRBD1	TRBV14	NA	TRBJ2-3	TGTGCCAGCAGCCAAAACAGGGGTTATACGCAGTATTTT	CASSQNRGYTQYF
NA	TRBV12-5	NA	TRBJ2-2	TGTGCTAGTGGTTTGGTCCTTCAAGCGGAGTTCACCGGGGAGCTGTTTTTT	CASGLVLQAEFTGELFF
TRBD2	TRBV12-3/TRBV12-4	many	TRBJ2-7	TGTGCCAGCAGTTTTGGCGGGAGTGTAGACGAGCAGTACTTC	CASSFGGSVDEQYF
NA	TRBV6-5	NA	TRBJ2-3	TGTGCCAGCAGTTACCTCCCTGGAGCAGATACGCAGTATTTT	CASSYLPGADTQYF
NA	TRBV2	NA	TRBJ1-4	TGTGCCAGCAGAGGGGGGGGGCAAGAAAAACTGTTTTTT	CASRGGGQEKLFF
NA	TRBV3-1	many	TRBJ2-1	TGTGCCAGCAGCCAAGAAACTGTCAATGAGCAGTTCTTC	CASSQETVNEQFF
TRBD1	TRBV5-1	few	TRBJ2-1	TGCGCCAGCAGCTCCCTGACGATGACAGGGACCGTGGATGAGCAGTTCTTC	CASSSLTMTGTVDEQFF
TRBD1	TRBV18	few	TRBJ2-7	TGTGCCAGCTCACGAGGACAGGGGTCTGTCGAGCAGTACTTC	CASSRGQGSVEQYF
TRBD1	TRBV7-9	NA	TRBJ2-2	TGTGCCAGCAGCTACCCGGGACAGGGGGCCTCCGGGGAGCTGTTTTTT	CASSYPGQGASGELFF
NA	TRBV28	many	TRBJ1-4	TGTGCCAGCAGCTCGCCGGCAACTAATGAAAAACTGTTTTTT	CASSSPATNEKLFF
TRBD1	TRBV6-5	NA	TRBJ2-4	TGTGCCAGCAGTTCCAGGACAGGGGCCGCCCAAAACATTCAGTACTTC	CASSSRTGAAQNIQYF
NA	TRBV4-3	NA	TRBJ2-7	TGCGCCAGCAGCCATAGGACTCCCTCCTACGAGCAGTACTTC	CASSHRTPSYEQYF
NA	TRBV7-9	NA	TRBJ2-7	TGTGCCAGCAGTTTAGCAGAACAGGGCTACGAGCAGTACTTC	CASSLAEQGYEQYF